This entry lists 27 T cell receptor beta chains sequenced from one sample in a study of blood T cell repertoires in COVID-19. Data came from immunoSEQ multiplex PCR; TCRdb stores just in-frame clones and leaves some out. The sample carries some 200,000 clones, 65% to 85% recorded once. Sequencing used peripheral blood. The receptors derive from a woman aged 55-75 years with acute or convalescent COVID-19.

The V gene is TRBV12-3 or TRBV12-4, the J gene TRBJ1-1; 8 bases align to TRBD1. Unmatched junction bases numbered 4, after V lost 6 bases and J lost 10 bases. This CDR3 is 11 amino acids long. The CDR3 protein is CASSADRGAFF. The CDR3 DNA follows: TGTGCCAGCAGCGCTGACAGGGGAGCTTTCTTT.

This chain joins TRBV5-1 and TRBJ1-3, with D tentatively TRBD1 (5 bases). CDR3 length equals 15 residues. V shed 4 bases and J shed 4 bases, with 15 bases lying between them. Germline V CDR1 and CDR2: SGHRS, YFSETQ. The CDR3 DNA is TGCGCCAGCAGCCAGGGTACAGGCAAGGGAAACACCATATATTTT. Its translation is CASSQGTGKGNTIYF.

The chain uses TRBV21-1 and TRBJ1-2. TRBV21-1 is an annotated pseudogene. CDR3 length equals 17 residues. CDR3 nucleotides: TGTGCCAGCAGCACTAACCCACAGGGAGGGGAGCACTATGGCTACACCTTC. It yields the protein CASSTNPQGGEHYGYTF.

The J gene is TRBJ1-2, the V gene TRBV6-5; tentatively, D is TRBD1 (6 bases). The CDR3 runs to 15 residues. V was pared by 8 bases and J by 0 bases, with 16 bases between. CDR1 and CDR2 (germline): MNHEY, SVGAGI. As DNA, the CDR3 is TGTGCCAGCTTCTTCCCACAGGGCCCTAACTATGGCTACACCTTC. This translates into CASFFPQGPNYGYTF.

The chain has TRBV5-6 and TRBJ1-2; TRBD1 aligns across 7 bases. The CDR3 loop spans 13 amino acids. V was clipped by 4 bases and J by 8 bases; unmatched bases: 8. Germline V gene data show CDR1 as SGHDT and CDR2 as YYEEEE. CDR3 sequence (DNA): TGTGCCAGCAGCCCAGGGACAGATTGGGGCTACACCTTC. Protein: CASSPGTDWGYTF. Supplemented by reference TRBV5-6 and TRBJ1-2, the full variable domain reads DAGVTQSPTHLIKTRGQQVTLRCSPKSGHDTVSWYQQALGQGPQFIFQYYEEEERQRGNFPDRFSGHQFPNYSSELNVNALLLGDSALYLCASSPGTDWGYTFGSGTRLTVV.

The V call is TRBV6-5, the J call TRBJ1-2, with 8 bases identical to TRBD1. Trimming removed 0 bases from V and 1 base from J; junction bases left unmatched: 4. The germline CDR1 and CDR2 sequences are MNHEY and SVGAGI. CDR3 size: 16 residues. The CDR3 region is CASSYSRTGINYGYTF. CDR3 nucleotide sequence: TGTGCCAGCAGTTACTCGAGGACAGGGATTAACTATGGCTACACCTTC.

The J gene is TRBJ2-1, the V gene TRBV29-1, with 8 bases aligning to TRBD2. CDR3 length equals 15 residues. Germline trimming cut 3 bases from V and 8 bases from J; bases unmatched to any gene: 12. Looked up from germline, CDR1 is SQVTM and CDR2 is ANQGSEA. The CDR3 here is CSVESGTRSDDEQFF. The CDR3 DNA is TGCAGCGTTGAGAGCGGGACTAGGTCAGACGATGAGCAGTTCTTC.

This clone was detected many times. The rearrangement uses TRBV29-1 and TRBJ2-5; a possible D gene is TRBD1 (6 bases). The CDR3 runs to 15 residues. Trimming took 1 base from V and 6 from J, leaving 18 bases between them. Germline CDR1 reads SQVTM; CDR2 reads ANQGSEA. The CDR3 protein is CSVEVGGHGVKTQYF. DNA for the CDR3: TGCAGCGTTGAAGTAGGGGGACATGGTGTGAAGACCCAGTACTTC. Full variable domain (outside the CDR3, taken from reference TRBV29-1 and TRBJ2-5): SAVISQKPSRDICQRGTSLTIQCQVDSQVTMMFWYRQQPGQSLTLIATANQGSEATYESGFVIDKFPISRPNLTFSTLTVSNMSPEDSSIYLCSVEVGGHGVKTQYFGPGTRLLVL.

V and J are TRBV7-9 and TRBJ1-5, with D possibly matching TRBD1 (6 bases). Trimming pared 5 bases from V and 4 bases from J, leaving 9 bases between. This CDR3 spans 13 amino acids. Germline V lookup: CDR1 SEHNR, CDR2 FQNEAQ (reference sequence). In DNA form, the CDR3 reads TGTGCCAGCAGCGACCAGGGGAATCAGCCCCAGCATTTT. As protein: CASSDQGNQPQHF.

V usage is TRBV9 and J usage is TRBJ1-1, with TRBD1 matching over 7 bases. Germline V gene data show CDR1 as SGDLS and CDR2 as YYNGEE. The ends lost 6 bases at V and 0 bases at J; junction bases unmatched: 2. This CDR3 contains 13 residues. Here the CDR3 reads CASTQGVNTEAFF. DNA of the CDR3: TGTGCCAGCACTCAGGGGGTGAACACTGAAGCTTTCTTT.

The V gene is TRBV6-1, the J gene TRBJ1-6; D remains unclear. Trimming took 1 base from V and 6 from J, leaving 10 bases between them. CDR1 is MNHNS and CDR2 is SASEGT in the germline V gene. The CDR3 loop spans 15 amino acids. The CDR3 DNA follows: TGTGCCAGCAGTGAAGGGTCTTACGGTAATTCACCCCTCCACTTT. It specifies CASSEGSYGNSPLHF.

The gene calls are TRBV6-5 and TRBJ1-3; D is undetermined. V dropped 7 bases and J dropped 0 bases, with 13 bases sitting between them. Germline CDR1 and CDR2: MNHEY and SVGAGI. The length of the CDR3 is 15 residues. The CDR3 DNA reads TGTGCCAGCATGAGTCGACTTCTCTCTGGAAACACCATATATTTT. As protein: CASMSRLLSGNTIYF.

The CDR3 loop reads CASSLEGNTEAFF. The CDR3 DNA is TGTGCCAGCAGCTTGGAGGGGAACACTGAAGCTTTCTTT. This sequence joins TRBV11-2 and TRBJ1-1; D gene uncertain. V was clipped by 3 bases and J by 1 base, with 6 bases between them. CDR1 is SGHAT, CDR2 FQNNGV, per germline. The CDR3 totals 13 residues.

V is TRBV9 and J is TRBJ2-5; 9 bases line up with TRBD2. V trimming: 3 bases; J trimming: 2 bases; junction bases outside the gene matches: 5. The CDR3 consists of 15 residues. Per germline, CDR1 SGDLS and CDR2 YYNGEE. CDR3 in amino acids: CASSGLAGAQETQYF. The CDR3 DNA reads TGTGCCAGCAGCGGATTAGCGGGGGCGCAAGAGACCCAGTACTTC.

The chain is built from TRBV19 and TRBJ1-4, with D uncertain. The V end was cut by 8 bases, the J end by 7 bases, with 5 bases between. The CDR3 consists of 10 residues. Germline-derived CDR1 and CDR2 are LNHDA and SQIVND (reference sequence). CDR3 sequence: CASSGEKLFF. The CDR3 nucleotides are TGTGCCAGTTCAGGTGAAAAACTGTTTTTT.

The rearrangement joins TRBV13 to TRBJ1-4; D is uncertain. The CDR3 has 13 amino acids. Between the trimmed V and J ends, which lost 3 bases and 8 bases, there was a span of 10 bases. Germline-derived CDR1 and CDR2 are PRHDT and FYEKMQ (reference sequence). The CDR3 nucleotides are TGTGCCAGCAGCTTGGCAGGAGGCGAAAAACTGTTTTTT. Translation: CASSLAGGEKLFF.

V gene TRBV5-1 combines with J gene TRBJ2-3; 9 positions agree with TRBD1. Losses at the gene ends were 4 bases for V and 4 bases for J; bases not matched to a gene: 4. The V gene's germline CDR1 is SGHRS and CDR2 YFSETQ. The CDR3 is 14 amino acids. The CDR3 loop is CASSLDRGADTQYF. CDR3 in DNA: TGCGCCAGCAGCCTCGACAGGGGGGCAGATACGCAGTATTTT.

The chain uses TRBV7-8 and TRBJ2-1, with TRBD2 matching 10 bases. With V trimmed by 3 bases and J by 10 bases, 9 bases remained unmatched. The germline V gene encodes CDR1 SGHVS and CDR2 FQNEAQ. CDR3 length: 15 amino acids. CDR3 protein: CASSFGIIAGGEQFF. For the CDR3, the DNA is TGTGCCAGCAGCTTCGGTATAATAGCGGGGGGCGAGCAGTTCTTC.

This sequence joins TRBV29-1 and TRBJ2-1; 7 positions agree with TRBD1. The CDR3 has 10 residues. The trim removed 7 bases at V and 9 bases at J, leaving 3 bases unmatched. Germline V gene sequence: CDR1 SQVTM, CDR2 ANQGSEA. CDR3 DNA: TGCAGCGCCGCAGGGGGTGAGCAGTTCTTC. Its translation is CSAAGGEQFF.

The CDR3 protein is CASSSRVAGETDTQYF. As DNA, the CDR3 is TGTGCCAGTAGTTCCCGGGTAGCGGGGGAAACAGATACGCAGTATTTT. J is TRBJ2-3 and V is TRBV19; TRBD2 aligns across 9 bases. The CDR3 loop spans 16 amino acids. Germline values: CDR1 LNHDA, CDR2 SQIVND (reference sequence). Trimming removed 5 bases from V and 3 bases from J; junction bases left unmatched: 9. Using reference TRBV19 and TRBJ2-3 for the parts outside the CDR3, the full variable domain is DGGITQSPKYLFRKEGQNVTLSCEQNLNHDAMYWYRQDPGQGLRLIYYSQIVNDFQKGDIAEGYSVSREKKESFPLTVTSAQKNPTAFYLCASSSRVAGETDTQYFGPGTRLTVL.

This clone was counted a single time. This chain links TRBV7-9 with TRBJ2-3, with 7 bases lining up with TRBD2. Germline CDR1 is SEHNR and CDR2 is FQNEAQ (reference sequence). CDR3 length: 17 residues. Unmatched junction bases numbered 13, after V lost 5 bases and J lost 2 bases. CDR3 in DNA: TGTGCCAGCAGCCCGATTGGGGACTACAAAAACACAGATACGCAGTATTTT. Translated, it gives CASSPIGDYKNTDTQYF.

The V and J genes are TRBV7-8 and TRBJ2-3, with TRBD2 matching 10 bases. The germline V gene encodes CDR1 SGHVS and CDR2 FQNEAQ. The CDR3 has 18 amino acids. The ends lost 1 base at V and 7 bases at J; junction bases unmatched: 14. In DNA, the CDR3 is TGTGCCAGCAGCTTAGGACTCTCAAGCGGGGGGGCCTTTTATACGCAGTATTTT. Its protein is CASSLGLSSGGAFYTQYF.

The V gene is TRBV2, the J gene TRBJ1-6, with D perhaps TRBD1 (6 bases). This CDR3 has 18 amino acids. Per germline, CDR1 SNHLY and CDR2 FYNNEI. Trimming removed 4 bases from V and 2 bases from J, with 18 bases in between. CDR3 DNA: TGTGCCAGCAGTGTCTCGGGGGGCGAGAACCCCTATAATTCACCCCTCCACTTT. Protein: CASSVSGGENPYNSPLHF.

This rearrangement joins TRBV3-1 (or the pseudogene TRBV3-2) to TRBJ1-1; D perhaps matches TRBD1 (6 bases). The CDR3 has 18 residues. Germline V gives CDR1 LGHDT, CDR2 YNNKEL (reference sequence). V lost 0 bases and J 0 bases, leaving 17 bases between the germline ends. DNA for the CDR3: TGTGCCAGCAGCCAAGATGGGCTCCCCGGGACAATGAACACTGAAGCTTTCTTT. Amino acid sequence: CASSQDGLPGTMNTEAFF.

The genes are TRBV19 and TRBJ1-5; 9 nucleotides match TRBD1. This CDR3 comprises 16 residues. After removal of 5 bases from V and 2 bases from J, the junction contained 7 bases not matched to a gene. Per germline, CDR1 LNHDA and CDR2 SQIVND (reference sequence). CDR3 nucleotide sequence: TGTGCCAGTAGTGAAGGGACAGGGAGAGGCAATCAGCCCCAGCATTTT. Encoded protein: CASSEGTGRGNQPQHF.

This chain uses TRBV9 with TRBJ2-6, with a possible D match to TRBD2 (5 bases). Germline values: CDR1 SGDLS, CDR2 YYNGEE. V dropped 1 base and J dropped 2 bases, with 7 bases sitting between them. The CDR3 is 15 residues long. Here the CDR3 reads CASSVRGTGANVLTF. The DNA of the CDR3 is TGTGCCAGCAGCGTACGGGGAACTGGGGCCAACGTCCTGACTTTC.

The V and J genes are TRBV5-1 and TRBJ2-1, with 12 bases fitting TRBD2. Losses at the gene ends were 0 bases for V and 6 bases for J; bases not matched to a gene: 4. The V gene's germline CDR1 is SGHRS and CDR2 YFSETQ. This CDR3 has 16 residues. CDR3 DNA sequence: TGCGCCAGCAGCTTGGTGACTAGCGGGGGCTCCAATGAGCAGTTCTTC. This codes for CASSLVTSGGSNEQFF.